The rows below give T cell receptor beta chains drawn from one sample of a study of T cells in localized non-small cell lung cancer. Method: immunoSEQ multiplex PCR; TCRdb's copy keeps in-frame clones and lacks some. The sample holds more than 15,000 clones, approximately 89% seen once. This specimen was peripheral blood, taken before any cancer treatment. These TCRs come from a man between 40 and 69 years old with stage I lung adenocarcinoma. Each CDR3 is given with its conserved first and last residue. D genes are given only for firm matches. A row's size may be missing; if present it is once, few, many or a size class.

>TRBJ2-7|.|.|TRBV12-5
TGTGCTAGTGGTTTGATCAGAGGACGCGAGCAGTACTTC
CASGLIRGREQYF
>TRBJ2-2|.|.|TRBV18
TGTGCCAGCTCAGAAGCCGGGACAACGGCCACCGGGGAGCTGTTTTTT
CASSEAGTTATGELFF
>TRBJ1-4|.|.|TRBV14
TGTGCCAGCAGCCAAGGTCATGCAACTAATGAAAAACTGTTTTTT
CASSQGHATNEKLFF
>TRBJ1-5|.|.|TRBV19
TGTGCCAGTAGCCCAGGGGACTCACATCAGCCCCAGCATTTT
CASSPGDSHQPQHF
>TRBJ1-4|.|.|TRBV27
TGTGCCAGCAGTTTCGTGGGCAGGGGTGGTGAAAAACTGTTTTTT
CASSFVGRGGEKLFF
>TRBJ1-2|.|.|TRBV6-5
TGTGCCAGCAGTTACTCTATATACAGGGTTGGCTACACCTTC
CASSYSIYRVGYTF
>TRBJ1-1|few|.|TRBV11-2
TGTGCCAGCAGCTTAGCAACAGGGATAGGGGGGAACACTGAAGCTTTCTTT
CASSLATGIGGNTEAFF
>TRBJ1-2|.|TRBD1|TRBV7-2
TGTGCCAGCAGCTTGGGGACAGGCCTTAATGAAGGGGGTGGCTACACCTTC
CASSLGTGLNEGGGYTF
>TRBJ2-3|.|.|TRBV7-8
TGTGCCAGCGCCCTTTCCCCGGGACCATCCGAGACGACAGATACGCAGTATTTT
CASALSPGPSETTDTQYF
>TRBJ2-5|.|.|TRBV12-5
TGTGCTAGTGGTTTCGGGCCGAGGGAGACCCAGTACTTC
CASGFGPRETQYF
>TRBJ2-2|.|TRBD1|TRBV14
TGTGCCAGCAGCCAAGATCCCGGACAGGGCACCGGGGAGCTGTTTTTT
CASSQDPGQGTGELFF
>TRBJ2-7|.|.|TRBV6-1
TGTGCCAGCAGTGTTCGGCCGTACGAGCAGTACTTC
CASSVRPYEQYF
>TRBJ1-2|few|.|TRBV30
TGTGCCTGGAGTGCGGCGGAGATACAGGGTTTTGGATATGGCTACACCTTC
CAWSAAEIQGFGYGYTF
>TRBJ1-5|.|.|TRBV2
TGTGCCAGCAGGGGAGAAGGGGTCTCCAATCAGCCCCAGCATTTT
CASRGEGVSNQPQHF
>TRBJ2-7|.|.|TRBV4-1
TGCGCCAGCAGCCAAGAGGCGGTGCCCTACGAGCAGTACTTC
CASSQEAVPYEQYF
>TRBJ1-2|.|.|TRBV19
TGTGCCAGTAGTATCGGTGGCACTTCACCTTATGGCTACACCTTC
CASSIGGTSPYGYTF
>TRBJ2-7|.|.|TRBV5-6
TGTGCCAGCAGCTTCGGGACGGATTGGGGGTACGAGCAGTACTTC
CASSFGTDWGYEQYF
>TRBJ2-3|.|.|TRBV19
TGTGCCAGTAGTATCCCCTCAGACCCTCGTTCGCAGTATTTT
CASSIPSDPRSQYF
>TRBJ2-2|.|TRBD1|TRBV27
TGTGCCAGCAGTTTAGTAACAGGGGGTGCCGGGGAGCTGTTTTTT
CASSLVTGGAGELFF
>TRBJ1-1|.|.|TRBV18
TGTGCCAGCTCACCACCGGCGGGTCTGTACACTGAAGCTTTCTTT
CASSPPAGLYTEAFF
>TRBJ2-1|.|TRBD1|TRBV7-8
TGTGCCAGCAGCCAGAATGGACAGGTGTCCTACAATGAGCAGTTCTTC
CASSQNGQVSYNEQFF
>TRBJ1-1|.|.|TRBV5-1
TGCGCCAGCAGCTTGGAGGGCCCTGAAGCTTTCTTT
CASSLEGPEAFF